Each of the 12 T cell receptor beta chains below was sequenced from the same sample in a study of T cell repertoires in cytomegalovirus infection. TCRdb independently ran MiXCR on the reads; one entry per CDR3 protein. The data hold 160,000 or so distinct CDR3 sequences, with more than 15% observed a single time. What was sequenced was CD8+ T cells from PBMCs. Every receptor here comes from a human donor in good health (CMV status not recorded). Some clones in this sample may be carry-over from other donors' samples.

The V and J genes are TRBV28 and TRBJ1-1; the D is unclear. This CDR3 is 15 amino acids long. Germline CDR1 MDHEN, CDR2 SYDVKM. Trimming took 3 bases from V and 2 from J, leaving 13 bases between them. CDR3 region: CASSFPGSLNTEAFF. CDR3 DNA sequence: TGTGCCAGCAGTTTCCCCGGTTCCTTAAACACTGAAGCTTTCTTT.

The chain couples TRBV6-1 to TRBJ1-1; D not certain. Per germline, CDR1 MNHNS and CDR2 SASEGT. Trimming pared 0 bases from V and 0 bases from J, leaving 8 bases between. The CDR3 spans 15 residues. In DNA form, the CDR3 reads TGTGCCAGCAGTGAAGCGCGGACCTTGAACACTGAAGCTTTCTTT. Translation gives CASSEARTLNTEAFF.

The CDR3 reads CASSLTSGGFTDTQYF. In DNA, the CDR3 is TGTGCCAGCAGCTTAACTAGCGGAGGGTTCACAGATACGCAGTATTTT. The chain has TRBV7-8 and TRBJ2-3, with TRBD2 matching over 8 bases. CDR1 is SGHVS, CDR2 FQNEAQ, per germline. V shed 2 bases and J 2 bases; nucleotides not matched to a gene: 6. The CDR3 sequence is 16 residues long.

Only a few counts were recorded for this clonotype. The V gene is TRBV7-2, the J gene TRBJ2-7; D gene uncertain. Between the trimmed V and J ends, which lost 0 bases and 2 bases, there was a span of 8 bases. This CDR3 is 14 amino acids long. The germline gives CDR1 SGHTA, CDR2 FQGNSA. DNA of the CDR3: TGTGCCAGCAGCTTAGCATTGGAGACCTACGAGCAGTACTTC. Translating gives CASSLALETYEQYF.

By share, this clonotype counts as medium-sized. The rearrangement links TRBV7-2 to TRBJ2-6; TRBD1 might be the D (6 bases). Germline V CDR1 and CDR2: SGHTA, FQGNSA. The CDR3 extends over 16 amino acids. V shed 5 bases and J shed 2 bases, with 13 bases lying between them. CDR3 nucleotide sequence: TGTGCCAGCAGCGTTAGGACAGTCGCTGGGGCCAACGTCCTGACTTTC. Translated: CASSVRTVAGANVLTF. Full variable domain (rest looked up from reference TRBV7-2 and TRBJ2-6): GAGVSQSPSNKVTEKGKDVELRCDPISGHTALYWYRQSLGQGLEFLIYFQGNSAPDKSGLPSDRFSAERTGGSVSTLTIQRTQQEDSAVYLCASSVRTVAGANVLTFGAGSRLTVL.

This sequence joins TRBV7-3 and TRBJ2-1; a possible D gene is TRBD2 (6 bases). CDR3 length: 15 residues. Trimming pared 5 bases from V and 4 bases from J, leaving 15 bases between. CDR1 and CDR2 (germline): SGHTA, FQGTGA. In DNA form, the CDR3 reads TGTGCCAGCAGCCAGGGACTGGGACCTTACAATGAGCAGTTCTTC. Protein sequence: CASSQGLGPYNEQFF. Full variable domain (outside the CDR3, taken from reference TRBV7-3 and TRBJ2-1): GAGVSQTPSNKVTEKGKYVELRCDPISGHTALYWYRQSLGQGPEFLIYFQGTGAADDSGLPNDRFFAVRPEGSVSTLKIQRTERGDSAVYLCASSQGLGPYNEQFFGPGTRLTVL.

At least ten counts were recorded for this clonotype. The chain has TRBV7-8 and TRBJ2-2, with D hard to call. The V end was cut by 5 bases, the J end by 7 bases, with 11 bases between. This CDR3 contains 13 residues. Germline V gene data show CDR1 as SGHVS and CDR2 as FQNEAQ. CDR3 DNA sequence: TGTGCCAGCAGCGCCAGTCAGGTCGGGGAGCTGTTTTTT. Translating it yields CASSASQVGELFF.

The V gene is TRBV19, the J gene TRBJ2-1, with 12 positions matching TRBD2. The V segment lost 10 bases and the J segment 4 bases; nucleotides outside the gene matches: 8. The V gene's germline CDR1 is LNHDA and CDR2 SQIVND (reference sequence). The CDR3 is made up of 15 amino acids. CDR3 DNA: TGTGCCACCAGAGGGACTAGCGGGTTTTACAATGAGCAGTTCTTC. This translates into CATRGTSGFYNEQFF.

V is TRBV6-2 or TRBV6-3 and J is TRBJ2-2; D remains ambiguous. The CDR3 extends over 14 amino acids. The V end was cut by 6 bases, the J end by 3 bases, with 11 bases between. The germline V gene encodes CDR1 MNHEY and CDR2 SVGEGT. The CDR3 DNA reads TGTGCCAGCAGCTACGGGCTTTACACCGGGGAGCTGTTTTTT. Its translation: CASSYGLYTGELFF.

This clonotype was observed at least ten times. The chain carries TRBV7-2 and TRBJ2-2; no definite D call. The length of the CDR3 is 13 residues. Trimming pared 1 base from V and 5 bases from J, leaving 5 bases between. Germline V CDR1 and CDR2: SGHTA, FQGNSA. In DNA, the CDR3 is TGTGCCAGCAGCTTAGGCAGAACCGGGGAGCTGTTTTTT. Residues: CASSLGRTGELFF.

The sample holds a few counts of this clonotype. The V gene is TRBV11-3, the J gene TRBJ2-2, with D unresolved. V was cut by 8 bases and J by 1 base, with 17 bases left in between. Per the germline V gene, CDR1 is SGHNT and CDR2 is YENEEA. The CDR3 runs to 16 residues. The CDR3 is CASAPPGGLNTGELFF. DNA for the CDR3: TGTGCCAGCGCCCCACCGGGCGGATTGAACACCGGGGAGCTGTTTTTT. Combining the CDR3 with reference TRBV11-3 and TRBJ2-2 gives the whole variable domain EAGVVQSPRYKIIEKKQPVAFWCNPISGHNTLYWYLQNLGQGPELLIRYENEEAVDDSQLPKDRFSAERLKGVDSTLKIQPAELGDSAVYLCASAPPGGLNTGELFFGEGSRLTVL.

V is TRBV4-3 and J is TRBJ2-7; no clear D. The V gene lost 0 bases and the J gene lost 4 bases, with 13 bases spanning the gap. Germline V gene lookup returns CDR1 LGHNA and CDR2 YSLEER. The CDR3 is 15 amino acids. CDR3 coding DNA: TGCGCCAGCAGCCAAGAAACGGGCTCGAGGTACGAGCAGTACTTC. Protein: CASSQETGSRYEQYF.